This TCR beta chain is drawn from a study of control samples from healthy donors and cancer patients. The data were produced by immunoSEQ multiplex PCR, yet TCRdb's version contains in-frame clones alone and is incomplete. The sample carries tens of thousands of clones, 70% to 80% recorded once. CDR3 length equals 15 residues. CDR1 and CDR2 from the germline V gene are SNHLY and FYNNEI. Unmatched junction bases numbered 4, after V lost 8 bases and J lost 4 bases. This clone occurred a few times. This sequence originates from a man aged 60-69 years with head and neck cancer. The J gene is TRBJ2-2, the V gene TRBV2, with 13 bases lining up with TRBD2. The sample comprised PBMCs. The CDR3 here is CASGLAGDVTGELFF. For the CDR3, the DNA is TGTGCCAGCGGACTAGCGGGAGATGTCACCGGGGAGCTGTTTTTT.